This T cell receptor (beta chain) was sequenced in a study of post-analysis software for immune sequencing data. The TCR beta cDNA libraries carried unique molecular identifiers. About 500,000 cDNA molecules were obtained per 1 to 10 million input T cells. TCRdb ran MiXCR on the PCR reads and lists one entry per CDR3 protein. The sample holds hundreds of thousands of distinct CDR3 sequences; 30% are singletons and the top ten take around 0.56%. CDR3 size: 13 residues. V was pared by 6 bases and J by 5 bases, with 11 bases between. CDR1 is MNHEY, CDR2 SVGAGI, per germline. Study observations and caveats: Five TRBV segments, including TRBV5-6, TRBV5-1 and TRBV20-1, were more frequent in patients than controls.

A few counts support this clonotype. Its target is not known. This receptor was obtained from a girl aged 10 to 17 with multiple sclerosis. The sequenced sample was blood. The chain recombines TRBV6-5 with TRBJ1-5, with a weak D call TRBD1 (5 bases). The CDR3 nucleotides are TGTGCCAGCAGAAGGGGCAGGGATCAGCCCCAGCATTTT. Encoded protein: CASRRGRDQPQHF.